This TCR beta chain is drawn from a study of response to subunit inactivated influenza vaccine. Each CDR3 protein is one row after TCRdb ran MiXCR on the RT-PCR reads. The data contain over 800,000 distinct CDR3 sequences, 21% of them singletons. The CDR3 runs to 14 residues. Per germline, CDR1 ENHRY and CDR2 SYGVKD. V lost 11 bases to trimming and J lost 7 bases; unmatched junction nucleotides: 11. The TCR comes from a man aged 45-65 years who received an inactivated influenza vaccine. The material sequenced was PBMCs from blood, taken 5 days after vaccination. The gene calls are TRBV10-3 and TRBJ2-7, with 13 bases fitting TRBD2. The CDR3 DNA reads TGTGCCTCTAAGGGGACTAGCGGGAATGGGGAGCAGTACTTC. Amino acids: CASKGTSGNGEQYF.